This T cell receptor beta chain originates from a study of identifying expanded T cells in peripheral blood. Notes on the study in general: Approximately two-week clone count variance significantly increased as total template count grew. Over about two and four weeks, about 15 and 19 clones changed, versus approximately 1.2 between replicates.

The ends were cut back, 0 bases at V and 3 bases at J, with 6 bases in the middle. The CDR3 sequence is 13 residues long. CDR1 is GTSNPN, CDR2 SVGIG, per germline (reference sequence). Method: immunoSEQ multiplex PCR; TCRdb's copy keeps in-frame clones and lacks some. Of tens of thousands of clones listed, 84% are singletons. As to this clone: What it binds is not known.

Sequenced material: blood. This rearrangement joins TRBV30 to TRBJ1-5, with no clear D. The receptor was isolated from a person aged 18 to 75 in good health. The CDR3 protein is CAWSVQSNQPQHF. CDR3 sequence (DNA): TGTGCCTGGAGTGTACAGTCCAATCAGCCCCAGCATTTT.